This entry describes one TCR beta chain. The data derive from a study of blood T cell repertoires in COVID-19. In the authors' workflow: Estimated nucleated cell counts came from reference gene primer amplification. Profiling relied on immunoSEQ multiplex PCR, and the TCRdb table lists in-frame clones only, not all of them. Clonal size and the V and J genes are those of that table, whereas D and trimming came from the DNA. The sample lists fewer than 85,000 clones, around 79% occurring once. CDR3 length: 14 amino acids. Per the germline V gene, CDR1 is SGDLS and CDR2 is YYNGEE. V was clipped by 3 bases and J by 11 bases; unmatched bases: 9.

The sequence came from a man in his 60s with active or convalescent COVID-19. The genes are TRBV9 and TRBJ2-3, with TRBD1 matching over 10 bases. Specimen: peripheral blood. This chain's CDR3 is CASSAGQGHLGQYF. The CDR3 bases are TGTGCCAGCAGCGCGGGACAGGGGCACCTCGGGCAGTATTTT.